This T cell receptor beta chain is from a study of cytotoxic CD8 clonotypes in ibrutinib-treated CLL (dated by TCRdb to the early 2020s). Turning to the overall study: The cohort included around 15 treatment-naive and 11 to 12 relapsed/refractory patients; roughly 17 were IGHV unmutated. Partial responses were observed in 24 patients and complete responses in 2; after a median follow-up of 68 months, remission was maintained in around 14 patients and progression was observed in approximately twelve. The response samples were drawn at a median of approximately 11 months into treatment, with a range of roughly 6 to 40 months. On average, each sample had roughly 250,000 productive templates and approximately 89,000 productive rearrangements. Of the 85 to 95 participants in the trial, approximately 26 had longitudinal samples available. Cryopreserved peripheral blood mononuclear cells were obtained prior to treatment, at the time of response, and at either disease progression or sustained remission. Patients were still on ibrutinib when every remission and progressive disease sample was collected. Overall study results and their limits: Baseline clonality was found to be higher than that of age-matched healthy donors and was strongly correlated with circulating CD8+ T-cell counts. Sampling times were not matched between patients in sustained remission and patients whose disease was progressing, and lymph node repertoires were not examined. Public clonotypes were rare and either shrank or stayed stable during treatment, and the rise in clonality at ibrutinib response reflected expansion of private clonotypes. Clonality rose at ibrutinib response, remained stable during sustained remission, and dropped back toward baseline at progression.

The germline V gene gives CDR1 as SGHVS and CDR2 as FQNEAQ. Counted from cysteine to phenylalanine, this CDR3 has 14 amino acids. The DNA shown is the 42-base CDR3, in frame from base 1. Germline trimming: 3 bases from V, 2 bases from J; junction bases outside gene matches: 3. This specimen's time point label, per the study, means: progressive disease on ibrutinib. For TCR beta library preparation, roughly 2.2 micrograms of genomic DNA was extracted from cryopreserved PBMCs. Longitudinal blood samples from CLL patients receiving ibrutinib monotherapy were subjected to high-throughput TCR beta sequencing. The patients took part in an open-label, single-center phase 2 trial of ibrutinib monotherapy. This clone appeared once. It lacks a known antigen. There are no base qualities to consult, and no much larger clone falls within one base. The goal of deep resolution MiSeq sequencing was a depth between 1 in 1 million and 1 in 200,000 T cells, and coverage averaged 10x per clonotype. TCR beta libraries were generated with the immunoSEQ hsTCRB Kit. Per the authors' processing: ImmunoSEQ Data Assistant and ImmunoSEQ Analyzer were used for data analysis, and V, D and J genes were assigned according to IMGT definitions. Clonality, with values ranging from 0 to 1, was calculated as one minus the normalized Shannon entropy of productive rearrangement frequencies. Only overrepresented clonotypes making up at least 0.05% of the repertoire of each patient were included in the public clonotype analysis. About 13 age-matched healthy donor repertoires from immuneACCESS were used as controls for clonality. In its TCRdb copy, this immuneACCESS table keeps in-frame sequences only and misses some clones. Where compared with another copy, unresolved V genes explain less than half of these, and the others have no known cause. That table supplies the V and J calls and clone size; D and trimming were determined from the DNA. In this sample the table shows fewer than 45,000 clones, about 70% of which occur a single time. The ten most abundant clones make up 9.5% to 13% of the sample.

The TCR sequence derives from a human donor with chronic lymphocytic leukemia. Material: PBMCs, obtained at disease progression, from a patient treated with ibrutinib. Here the chain combines TRBV7-8 and TRBJ1-2; 7 central nucleotides agree with TRBD1. The CDR3 here reads CASSLSRGNYGYTF. In nucleotides, the sequence is TGTGCCAGCAGCTTGTCCAGGGGGAACTATGGCTACACCTTC.